Below are 28 T cell receptor beta chains sequenced from a single sample in a study of T-cell memory formation after mild COVID-19. TCRdb itself ran the 5' RACE reads through MiXCR, one entry per CDR3 protein. The sample carries approximately 350,000 distinct CDR3 sequences, 13% to 15% recorded once. Source material: PBMCs or a T cell subset sorted from them (not recorded which). Receptors were obtained from a man aged 18 to 35 who had mild COVID-19 (a few samples of this study predate the infection). Cell type and time point are not known.

A few counts support this clonotype. This chain uses TRBV7-9 with TRBJ1-2; no definite D call. CDR3 length equals 15 residues. CDR1 SEHNR and CDR2 FQNEAQ come from the germline V gene (reference sequence). The V end lost 4 bases, the J end lost 8 bases, and 20 bases lay between the germline ends. The CDR3: CASSSHTPGLHGYTF. In DNA form, the CDR3 reads TGTGCCAGCAGCTCACATACACCCGGGCTCCACGGCTACACCTTC.

This clonotype was seen more than once but under ten times. The chain is built from TRBV12-3 or TRBV12-4 and TRBJ1-6; 7 bases match TRBD1. J lost 7 bases, V lost 5 bases, and 8 bases had no gene match. This CDR3 spans 15 amino acids. The CDR3 DNA is TGTGCCAGCAGTCCCGTGACAGGGAACAATTCACCCCTCCACTTT. This codes for CASSPVTGNNSPLHF.

This clonotype was recorded a few times. CDR3 amino acids: CASSPRAGYGYTF. Here the CDR3 DNA reads TGTGCCAGTAGTCCCAGGGCAGGGTATGGCTACACCTTC. The chain carries TRBV19 and TRBJ1-2; possible D gene TRBD1, 5 bases. Germline V gene lookup returns CDR1 LNHDA and CDR2 SQIVND (reference sequence). This CDR3 spans 13 amino acids. V was pared by 5 bases and J by 5 bases, with 12 bases between.

A few counts support this clonotype. The rearrangement joins TRBV20-1 to TRBJ2-1; 8 nucleotides align to TRBD1. With 6 bases clipped from V and 6 bases from J, the junction kept 10 bases outside the gene matches. The CDR3 runs to 14 residues. Per the germline V gene, CDR1 is DFQATT and CDR2 is SNEGSKA (reference sequence). DNA for the CDR3: TGCAGTGCCCCCAAAACAACAGGGGGCAATGAGCAGTTCTTC. It translates to CSAPKTTGGNEQFF.

This clonotype was observed a handful of times. The genes are TRBV9 and TRBJ2-3; possibly TRBD1 for D (6 bases). V lost 2 bases and J 4 bases, leaving 26 bases between the germline ends. Germline-derived CDR1 and CDR2 are SGDLS and YYNGEE. The CDR3 runs to 19 residues. The DNA for the CDR3 is TGTGCCAGCAGCGTTTCCCTACCGACAGTGCCAGGGGACCCAGATACGCAGTATTTT. This sequence encodes CASSVSLPTVPGDPDTQYF.

This chain uses TRBV18 with TRBJ2-2; TRBD1 matches 11 bases. With 6 bases clipped from V and 3 bases from J, the junction kept 6 bases outside the gene matches. This CDR3 has 16 amino acids. From germline, CDR1 is KGHSH and CDR2 LQKENI. CDR3 loop: CASSLRTGGDTGELFF. CDR3 nucleotides: TGTGCCAGCTCGCTCAGGACAGGGGGCGACACCGGGGAGCTGTTTTTT.

This clonotype was counted between two and nine times. The chain uses TRBV4-2 and TRBJ2-5; 10 bases fit TRBD2. J was trimmed by 4 bases and V by 1 base; bases with no gene match: 12. This CDR3 has 18 amino acids. In germline, CDR1 is LGHNA, CDR2 YNFKEQ. Here the CDR3 reads CASSQGTSGAGYAETQYF. DNA of the CDR3: TGTGCCAGCAGCCAAGGAACTAGCGGGGCTGGGTACGCAGAGACCCAGTACTTC.

The chain is built from TRBV12-3 or TRBV12-4 and TRBJ1-2; D unresolved. The CDR3 contains 12 residues. Trimming cost V 4 bases and J 5 bases, with 8 bases left between them. CDR3 nucleotide sequence: TGTGCCAGCAGTTCCGATCAGTATGGCTACACCTTC. Translation gives CASSSDQYGYTF.

This chain uses TRBV20-1 with TRBJ2-3; 12 bases agree with TRBD1. This CDR3 is 14 amino acids long. The germline CDR1 and CDR2 sequences are DFQATT and SNEGSKA (reference sequence). V shed 5 bases and J 4 bases; nucleotides not matched to a gene: 4. The CDR3 region has the DNA TGCAGTGCTTGGGACAGGGGGCGGGCAGATACGCAGTATTTT. Translating gives CSAWDRGRADTQYF.

This clonotype was seen more than once but under ten times. In DNA form, the CDR3 reads TGTGCCAGCAGTTACCTAGCGGGGGGGCCAGTTCATACTGAGCAGTTCTTC. It translates to CASSYLAGGPVHTEQFF. The chain couples TRBV6-2 or TRBV6-3 to TRBJ2-1; 12 bases agree with TRBD2. The germline V gene has CDR1 MNHEY and CDR2 SVGEGT. This CDR3 has 17 residues. V lost 2 bases, J lost 9 bases, and 11 bases stayed unmatched.

The J gene is TRBJ2-7, the V gene TRBV18; 11 nucleotides line up with TRBD2. The CDR3 covers 14 residues. V was pared by 4 bases and J by 5 bases, with 4 bases of the junction left unmatched. The germline gives CDR1 KGHSH, CDR2 LQKENI. Written as DNA, the CDR3 is TGTGCCAGCTCACATCTAGCGGGGGGCGACGAGCAGTACGTC. It encodes CASSHLAGGDEQYV.

This clonotype occurred a few times. The chain uses TRBV6-2 or TRBV6-3 and TRBJ2-7; D might be TRBD1 (5 bases). V shed 5 bases and J shed 6 bases, with 11 bases lying between them. The germline V gene encodes CDR1 MNHEY and CDR2 SVGEGT. The CDR3 totals 12 residues. The CDR3 sequence: CASSRVGAEQYF. The DNA for the CDR3 is TGTGCCAGCAGTCGGGTTGGGGCCGAGCAGTACTTC.

Only a few counts were recorded for this clonotype. The rearrangement uses TRBV9 and TRBJ2-3; tentative D call: TRBD2 (5 bases). V lost 4 bases and J lost 3, with 15 bases in between. The CDR3 loop spans 15 amino acids. Germline-derived CDR1 and CDR2 are SGDLS and YYNGEE. The CDR3 loop is CASSPRGLRTDTQYF. The CDR3 DNA reads as TGTGCCAGCAGCCCCCGAGGACTTCGGACAGATACGCAGTATTTT. Drawing the rest from reference TRBV9 and TRBJ2-3, the complete variable domain is DSGVTQTPKHLITATGQRVTLRCSPRSGDLSVYWYQQSLDQGLQFLIQYYNGEERAKGNILERFSAQQFPDLHSELNLSSLELGDSALYFCASSPRGLRTDTQYFGPGTRLTVL.

This clonotype was seen repeatedly, ten times or more. The chain carries TRBV2 and TRBJ2-2, with no clear D. Per the germline V gene, CDR1 is SNHLY and CDR2 is FYNNEI. V was clipped by 7 bases and J by 3 bases, with 9 bases between them. The CDR3 has 13 residues. DNA for the CDR3: TGTGCCAGCACCGACTTAGACACCGGGGAGCTGTTTTTT. Protein product: CASTDLDTGELFF.

The V gene is TRBV7-2, the J gene TRBJ2-3; D uncertain. Trimming stripped 5 bases from V and 1 base from J, with 16 bases between. The CDR3 runs 16 residues. Germline V gene sequence: CDR1 SGHTA, CDR2 FQGNSA. The CDR3 region is CASSPLNVVGTDTQYF. For the CDR3, the DNA is TGTGCCAGCAGCCCGTTGAATGTGGTGGGCACAGATACGCAGTATTTT.

This clonotype has more than one count but fewer than ten. At one end, the junction sequence differs from germline, possibly due to a read error. V and J are TRBV24-1 and TRBJ2-1, with D hard to call. CDR1 is KGHDR, CDR2 SFDVKD, per germline. CDR3 length: 9 residues. The CDR3 region is CATSGPSNF. In DNA form, the CDR3 reads TGTGCCACCAGTGGCCCCTCGAACTTC.

This clonotype was observed a handful of times. The chain has TRBV6-1 and TRBJ1-5; TRBD1 is a possible D gene (6 bases). Trimming pared 8 bases from V and 3 bases from J, leaving 8 bases between. CDR3 length: 12 amino acids. Germline CDR1 reads MNHNS; CDR2 reads SASEGT. CDR3 loop: CASGQINQPQHF. DNA of the CDR3: TGTGCCAGCGGACAGATCAATCAGCCCCAGCATTTT.

The gene calls are TRBV20-1 and TRBJ2-5; 8 nucleotides match TRBD1. This CDR3 is built from 16 residues. With V trimmed by 6 bases and J by 1 base, 13 bases remained unmatched. CDR1 and CDR2 (germline): DFQATT, SNEGSKA (reference sequence). The DNA of the CDR3 is TGCAGTGCCCAGAGTGGTCAGGGGGCTAGCCAAGAGACCCAGTACTTC. Protein: CSAQSGQGASQETQYF.

This clonotype was seen a handful of times. This chain uses TRBV24-1 with TRBJ1-5; 8 positions match TRBD1. This CDR3 comprises 16 residues. With V trimmed by 4 bases and J by 3 bases, 7 bases remained unmatched. CDR1 KGHDR and CDR2 SFDVKD come from the germline V gene. CDR3 sequence (DNA): TGTGCCACCAGTGACCCTAGACAGGGGATCAATCAGCCCCAGCATTTT. Translation gives CATSDPRQGINQPQHF.

This clonotype appeared a few times. The chain employs TRBV3-1 and TRBJ2-5, with 7 nucleotides matching TRBD2. Germline trimming cut 6 bases from V and 5 bases from J; bases unmatched to any gene: 6. This CDR3 contains 13 residues. Germline CDR1 LGHDT, CDR2 YNNKEL (reference sequence). The CDR3 sequence: CASRNGGGETQYF. CDR3 sequence (DNA): TGTGCCAGCAGAAATGGGGGAGGGGAGACCCAGTACTTC.

The rearrangement uses TRBV6-6 and TRBJ2-2, with 11 bases aligning to TRBD1. In germline, CDR1 is MNHNY, CDR2 SVGAGI (reference sequence). CDR3 size: 14 residues. Losses at the gene ends were 5 bases for V and 7 bases for J; bases not matched to a gene: 3. In DNA, the CDR3 is TGTGCCAGCAGTAGGGACAGGGGGAACGGGGAGCTGTTTTTT. Translating gives CASSRDRGNGELFF.

The chain has TRBV7-2 and TRBJ2-1; D gene unclear. V shed 4 bases and J shed 10 bases, with 8 bases lying between them. The germline gives CDR1 SGHTA, CDR2 FQGNSA. The CDR3 has 11 residues. The DNA for the CDR3 is TGTGCCAGCAGCTGGTGGGAAGAGCAGTTCTTC. This codes for CASSWWEEQFF.

The J gene is TRBJ1-1, the V gene TRBV7-2, with a weak D call TRBD1 (5 bases). V lost 3 bases to trimming and J lost 3 bases, with 8 bases between them. CDR1 is SGHTA, CDR2 FQGNSA, per germline. The CDR3 totals 13 residues. CDR3 DNA sequence: TGTGCCAGCAGCTTTGGGGCGGACACTGAAGCTTTCTTT. It codes for CASSFGADTEAFF.

This clonotype was seen repeatedly, ten times or more. The chain employs TRBV28 and TRBJ2-3; 13 positions agree with TRBD2. V shed 4 bases, J shed 6 bases, and the junction held 16 bases outside the gene matches. The CDR3 sequence is 19 residues long. From germline, CDR1 is MDHEN and CDR2 SYDVKM. This chain's CDR3 is CASSSNPRLAGGLLDTQYF. The CDR3 nucleotides read TGTGCCAGCAGTTCCAACCCCAGACTAGCGGGGGGCCTCTTGGATACGCAGTATTTT.

The gene calls are TRBV7-9 and TRBJ2-2; 11 positions match TRBD2. Losses at the gene ends were 4 bases for V and 5 bases for J; bases not matched to a gene: 6. The CDR3 has 16 residues. The germline V gene encodes CDR1 SEHNR and CDR2 FQNEAQ (reference sequence). CDR3 loop: CASSSRRTSGTGELFF. CDR3 nucleotide sequence: TGTGCCAGCAGCTCCCGCCGGACTAGCGGGACCGGGGAGCTGTTTTTT. Filled out from reference TRBV7-9 and TRBJ2-2, the complete variable domain reads DTGVSQNPRHKITKRGQNVTFRCDPISEHNRLYWYRQTLGQGPEFLTYFQNEAQLEKSRLLSDRFSAERPKGSFSTLEIQRTEQGDSAMYLCASSSRRTSGTGELFFGEGSRLTVL.

This chain uses TRBV5-1 with TRBJ2-7; 9 bases fit TRBD2. Unmatched junction bases numbered 3, after V lost 1 base and J lost 4 bases. This CDR3 region has 14 residues. Germline V gene data show CDR1 as SGHRS and CDR2 as YFSETQ. Here the CDR3 reads CASSLLAGPYEQYF. CDR3 in DNA: TGCGCCAGCAGCTTGCTAGCGGGACCTTACGAGCAGTACTTC.

This rearrangement joins TRBV12-3 or TRBV12-4 to TRBJ2-7; possible D gene TRBD1, 5 bases. V was clipped by 7 bases and J by 3 bases, with 13 bases between them. The CDR3 consists of 13 residues. CDR3 amino acids: CASTLAGFYEQYF. In DNA form, the CDR3 reads TGTGCCAGCACTTTGGCAGGGTTCTACGAGCAGTACTTC.

There are a few counts of this clonotype. This chain links TRBV7-2 with TRBJ2-3; D not certain. This CDR3 contains 14 residues. CDR1 is SGHTA and CDR2 is FQGNSA in the germline V gene. The germline V and J ends were trimmed by 4 bases and 0 bases, with 8 bases remaining between them. CDR3 loop: CASSYMGSTDTQYF. The CDR3 nucleotides are TGTGCCAGCAGCTACATGGGGAGCACAGATACGCAGTATTTT.